The rows below give T cell receptor beta chains drawn from one sample of a study of blood T cell repertoires in COVID-19. Only in-frame clones appear in the TCRdb table, and some are missing; sequencing was by immunoSEQ multiplex PCR. The sample carries some 270,000 clones, 80% to 85% recorded once. The sequencing sample was made of peripheral blood. All receptors derive from a woman aged 40 to 55 who had recovered from COVID-19. CDR3s include the opening cysteine and the closing phenylalanine or tryptophan. Each record gives: CDR3 DNA, CDR3 protein, clone size, D gene, V gene, J gene. The D gene is left open where the match is weak. The size entry is marked missing in some rows and otherwise reads once, few, many or a size class.

cdr3_nt: TGTGCCAGCAGTTACCGACAGGGGGCTAGGGAGCAGTACTTC; cdr3_aa: CASSYRQGAREQYF; clone_size: -; d_call: TRBD1; v_call: TRBV6-5; j_call: TRBJ2-7
cdr3_nt: TGTGCCAGCAGCCTGAGACTGGGCTCCTACAATGAGCAGTTCTTC; cdr3_aa: CASSLRLGSYNEQFF; clone_size: few; d_call: -; v_call: TRBV7-7; j_call: TRBJ2-1
cdr3_nt: TGTGCCAGCTCACCCGAACAGGGGGCTGAAGCTTTCTTT; cdr3_aa: CASSPEQGAEAFF; clone_size: -; d_call: TRBD1; v_call: TRBV18; j_call: TRBJ1-1
cdr3_nt: TGTGCCAGCAGCCCAAGGAGGACTAGCGGGGTCACCGGGGAGCTGTTTTTT; cdr3_aa: CASSPRRTSGVTGELFF; clone_size: -; d_call: TRBD2; v_call: TRBV9; j_call: TRBJ2-2
cdr3_nt: TGTGCCAGCAGCCAACGGGATTACCAAGAGACCCAGTACTTC; cdr3_aa: CASSQRDYQETQYF; clone_size: -; d_call: -; v_call: TRBV9; j_call: TRBJ2-5
cdr3_nt: TGTGCCAGCAGTCCATCGATAGGAACAGGAAACACTGAAGCTTTCTTT; cdr3_aa: CASSPSIGTGNTEAFF; clone_size: few; d_call: -; v_call: TRBV27; j_call: TRBJ1-1
cdr3_nt: TGTGCCAGCAGCTTTACAGGGTACACTGAAGCTTTCTTT; cdr3_aa: CASSFTGYTEAFF; clone_size: -; d_call: -; v_call: TRBV11-2; j_call: TRBJ1-1
cdr3_nt: TGTGCCAGCAGCCCGGGACAGGGGATGTACGGGGAGCTGTTTTTT; cdr3_aa: CASSPGQGMYGELFF; clone_size: -; d_call: TRBD1; v_call: TRBV11-3; j_call: TRBJ2-2
cdr3_nt: TGTGCCAGCAGTTACTCAGCGGGGGGGCCTTACGAGCAGTACTTC; cdr3_aa: CASSYSAGGPYEQYF; clone_size: few; d_call: TRBD2; v_call: TRBV6-5; j_call: TRBJ2-7
cdr3_nt: TGTGCCAGCAGTTTCGGTTTGGGGGAGGATCAGCCCCAGCATTTT; cdr3_aa: CASSFGLGEDQPQHF; clone_size: once; d_call: -; v_call: TRBV27; j_call: TRBJ1-5
cdr3_nt: TGCGCCAGCAGCTTCTCCCGAGGGGAGACCCAGTACTTC; cdr3_aa: CASSFSRGETQYF; clone_size: -; d_call: -; v_call: TRBV5-1; j_call: TRBJ2-5
cdr3_nt: TGTGCCAGCAGCTTAGGATTGGTGGCGCAGGCGGAGACCCAGTACTTC; cdr3_aa: CASSLGLVAQAETQYF; clone_size: -; d_call: -; v_call: TRBV7-6; j_call: TRBJ2-5
cdr3_nt: TGTGCTGCGGGGGCAGGGGCTTATCAGCCCCAGCATTTT; cdr3_aa: CAAGAGAYQPQHF; clone_size: -; d_call: -; v_call: TRBV6-5; j_call: TRBJ1-5
cdr3_nt: TGTGCCAGCAGTTTATACAGAGGGATAGGGGGCTATGGCTACACCTTC; cdr3_aa: CASSLYRGIGGYGYTF; clone_size: once; d_call: -; v_call: TRBV28; j_call: TRBJ1-2
cdr3_nt: TGTGCCAGCGACCCCCTCCGGGGTAATGGCTACACCTTC; cdr3_aa: CASDPLRGNGYTF; clone_size: -; d_call: -; v_call: TRBV2; j_call: TRBJ1-2
cdr3_nt: TGTGCCAGCAAGAACTCCGGGGTGGACACTGAAGCTTTCTTT; cdr3_aa: CASKNSGVDTEAFF; clone_size: -; d_call: -; v_call: TRBV6-5; j_call: TRBJ1-1
cdr3_nt: TGTGCCAGCAGTTTTCGTCCCGGGACAGATAGCCGTACCAAAAACATTCAGTACTTC; cdr3_aa: CASSFRPGTDSRTKNIQYF; clone_size: -; d_call: TRBD1; v_call: TRBV28; j_call: TRBJ2-4
cdr3_nt: TGTGCCAGTAGAGAGACTAGCGTAAGACAAGAGACCCAGTACTTC; cdr3_aa: CASRETSVRQETQYF; clone_size: -; d_call: TRBD2; v_call: TRBV19; j_call: TRBJ2-5
cdr3_nt: TGTGCCAGCAGCTTTCAAGGGGGTCAGCCCCAGCATTTT; cdr3_aa: CASSFQGGQPQHF; clone_size: -; d_call: -; v_call: TRBV7-2; j_call: TRBJ1-5
cdr3_nt: TGCAGCGTTGAAGGTGGACAGACTAATGAAAAACTGTTTTTT; cdr3_aa: CSVEGGQTNEKLFF; clone_size: -; d_call: -; v_call: TRBV29-1; j_call: TRBJ1-4
cdr3_nt: TGTGCCAGTAGTACAGGGATCGCTGAAGCTTTCTTT; cdr3_aa: CASSTGIAEAFF; clone_size: -; d_call: -; v_call: TRBV19; j_call: TRBJ1-1
cdr3_nt: TGTGCCAGCAGCCAAGAGGGTCCGGGGACAGGGAATGAAAAACTGTTTTTT; cdr3_aa: CASSQEGPGTGNEKLFF; clone_size: many; d_call: TRBD1; v_call: TRBV3-1/TRBV3-2; j_call: TRBJ1-4
cdr3_nt: TGTGCCAGCAGCTTGGAATCCAGCACTGTAGGAGACGAGCAGTACTTC; cdr3_aa: CASSLESSTVGDEQYF; clone_size: -; d_call: -; v_call: TRBV5-5; j_call: TRBJ2-7
cdr3_nt: TGTGCCACCAGCAGATATGCGGAAGAGACCCAGTACTTC; cdr3_aa: CATSRYAEETQYF; clone_size: -; d_call: -; v_call: TRBV15; j_call: TRBJ2-5
cdr3_nt: TGTGCCAGCAGCTTAAAGGGGGGACAGAACGTAGGACTTCAGTACTTC; cdr3_aa: CASSLKGGQNVGLQYF; clone_size: -; d_call: -; v_call: TRBV13; j_call: TRBJ2-4
cdr3_nt: TGCGCCAGCAGCTTGGAAGGGACAGGGGAGACCCAGTACTTC; cdr3_aa: CASSLEGTGETQYF; clone_size: -; d_call: TRBD1; v_call: TRBV5-1; j_call: TRBJ2-5
cdr3_nt: TGTGCCAGTAGTATCCGCACAGGCAATCAGCCCCAGCATTTT; cdr3_aa: CASSIRTGNQPQHF; clone_size: -; d_call: -; v_call: TRBV19; j_call: TRBJ1-5
cdr3_nt: TGCGCCAGCAGCCGAGGAAGCGATCTGACAGATACGCAGTATTTT; cdr3_aa: CASSRGSDLTDTQYF; clone_size: once; d_call: -; v_call: TRBV4-1; j_call: TRBJ2-3
cdr3_nt: TGTGCCAGCAGTGCCTTCAATGAGCAGTTCTTC; cdr3_aa: CASSAFNEQFF; clone_size: -; d_call: -; v_call: TRBV2; j_call: TRBJ2-1
cdr3_nt: TGTGCCAGCAGCTTAACTCCGCTCCGGGGATATGGCTACACCTTC; cdr3_aa: CASSLTPLRGYGYTF; clone_size: -; d_call: -; v_call: TRBV7-9; j_call: TRBJ1-2
cdr3_nt: TGTGCCAGCAGTTTGACAGCCGCTTCCTACGAGCAGTACTTC; cdr3_aa: CASSLTAASYEQYF; clone_size: -; d_call: -; v_call: TRBV6-2/TRBV6-3; j_call: TRBJ2-7
cdr3_nt: TGCGCCAGCAGCCAACGCAGGGGGGGACAGGGGGGAGCTAACTATGGCTACACCTTC; cdr3_aa: CASSQRRGGQGGANYGYTF; clone_size: -; d_call: TRBD1; v_call: TRBV4-1; j_call: TRBJ1-2
cdr3_nt: TGTGCCATCAGTGAGGTCGGACAAGGAAACACCATATATTTT; cdr3_aa: CAISEVGQGNTIYF; clone_size: -; d_call: -; v_call: TRBV10-3; j_call: TRBJ1-3
cdr3_nt: TGCGCCAGCAGGCCAGCAGGGGGTTATGAGACCCAGTACTTC; cdr3_aa: CASRPAGGYETQYF; clone_size: -; d_call: TRBD1; v_call: TRBV5-1; j_call: TRBJ2-5
cdr3_nt: TGCAGCGCCACTCATACGAACACCGGGGAGCTGTTTTTT; cdr3_aa: CSATHTNTGELFF; clone_size: -; d_call: -; v_call: TRBV29-1; j_call: TRBJ2-2
cdr3_nt: TGTGCCAGCAGTATCCCCACTCCCTACGAGCAGTACTTC; cdr3_aa: CASSIPTPYEQYF; clone_size: once; d_call: -; v_call: TRBV28; j_call: TRBJ2-7
cdr3_nt: TGTGCCAGCAGTTTATGGCAGGATGAAAAACTGTTTTTT; cdr3_aa: CASSLWQDEKLFF; clone_size: -; d_call: -; v_call: TRBV28; j_call: TRBJ1-4
cdr3_nt: TGTGCCAGCAGCACGACTAGCGGGGGGCGGCCCGGGGAGCTGTTTTTT; cdr3_aa: CASSTTSGGRPGELFF; clone_size: -; d_call: TRBD2; v_call: TRBV7-9; j_call: TRBJ2-2
cdr3_nt: TGTGCCAGCAGTGAAGCGCCGGGTAACGCGCAGTATTTT; cdr3_aa: CASSEAPGNAQYF; clone_size: -; d_call: -; v_call: TRBV6-1; j_call: TRBJ2-3
cdr3_nt: TGTGCCAGCAGTGAAGCCTCTTGGACAGGGGTCCAGCCCCAGCATTTT; cdr3_aa: CASSEASWTGVQPQHF; clone_size: -; d_call: TRBD1; v_call: TRBV6-1; j_call: TRBJ1-5
cdr3_nt: TGTGCCATCATGAGAACAGGGGGCGGTAACACTGAAGCTTTCTTT; cdr3_aa: CAIMRTGGGNTEAFF; clone_size: -; d_call: TRBD1; v_call: TRBV10-3; j_call: TRBJ1-1
cdr3_nt: TGTGCCACCAGTGACCCGGGACTAGCGCCAGATACGCAGTATTTT; cdr3_aa: CATSDPGLAPDTQYF; clone_size: -; d_call: TRBD2; v_call: TRBV24-1; j_call: TRBJ2-3
cdr3_nt: TGTGCCAGCAGCTCTACTCTGAACACCGGGGAGCTGTTTTTT; cdr3_aa: CASSSTLNTGELFF; clone_size: -; d_call: -; v_call: TRBV11-1; j_call: TRBJ2-2
cdr3_nt: TGTGCCAGCAGTGGGCTGATTAATTCACCCCTCCACTTT; cdr3_aa: CASSGLINSPLHF; clone_size: -; d_call: -; v_call: TRBV2; j_call: TRBJ1-6
cdr3_nt: TGTGCCAGCAGTCAAAGGCCTTGGGGAGATTCACCCCTCCACTTT; cdr3_aa: CASSQRPWGDSPLHF; clone_size: -; d_call: -; v_call: TRBV28; j_call: TRBJ1-6
cdr3_nt: TGTGCCAGCAATCCACTAGCGGGGGGAGAGACCCAGTACTTC; cdr3_aa: CASNPLAGGETQYF; clone_size: -; d_call: TRBD2; v_call: TRBV28; j_call: TRBJ2-5
cdr3_nt: TGTGCCAGCAGCTTAGCAACGGCGGGGGGGCCAAGGGATACGCAGTATTTT; cdr3_aa: CASSLATAGGPRDTQYF; clone_size: -; d_call: TRBD2; v_call: TRBV7-9; j_call: TRBJ2-3
cdr3_nt: TGTGCCAGCAGTCAAACTCTACCTAGCGGGAGCTACAATGAGCAGTTCTTC; cdr3_aa: CASSQTLPSGSYNEQFF; clone_size: -; d_call: TRBD2; v_call: TRBV6-6; j_call: TRBJ2-1
cdr3_nt: TGTGCCAGCTCACAAGGACAGGGGAGTTACAATGAGCAGTTCTTC; cdr3_aa: CASSQGQGSYNEQFF; clone_size: -; d_call: TRBD1; v_call: TRBV18; j_call: TRBJ2-1
cdr3_nt: TGTGCCAGCAGCTTATACTTTTCCCCCAACAATGAGCAGTTCTTC; cdr3_aa: CASSLYFSPNNEQFF; clone_size: once; d_call: -; v_call: TRBV11-2; j_call: TRBJ2-1
cdr3_nt: TGCGCCACCTCCCACGGCTACGAGCAGTACTTC; cdr3_aa: CATSHGYEQYF; clone_size: -; d_call: -; v_call: TRBV10-1; j_call: TRBJ2-7
cdr3_nt: TGTGCCACCTTCGCCGGGAACAATCAGCCCCAGCATTTT; cdr3_aa: CATFAGNNQPQHF; clone_size: -; d_call: -; v_call: TRBV19; j_call: TRBJ1-5
cdr3_nt: TGTGCCAGCAGAACAGGGGGCAATCAGCCCCAGCATTTT; cdr3_aa: CASRTGGNQPQHF; clone_size: -; d_call: TRBD1; v_call: TRBV12-3/TRBV12-4; j_call: TRBJ1-5
cdr3_nt: TGTGCCAGCAGCCTACCGGGTCGGGCGAACACCGGGGAGCTGTTTTTT; cdr3_aa: CASSLPGRANTGELFF; clone_size: -; d_call: -; v_call: TRBV5-6; j_call: TRBJ2-2
cdr3_nt: TGCGCCAGCAGTGAGGGTGGCGGCTACACCTTC; cdr3_aa: CASSEGGGYTF; clone_size: -; d_call: -; v_call: TRBV10-2; j_call: TRBJ1-2
cdr3_nt: TGTGCCAGCAGCTTTGGGGCGAGCTCCTACGAGCAGTACTTC; cdr3_aa: CASSFGASSYEQYF; clone_size: -; d_call: -; v_call: TRBV7-3; j_call: TRBJ2-7